This T cell receptor (beta chain) was captured in a study of T cells in Graves' hyperthyroidism and ophthalmopathy. Points from the study as a whole: Most clonotypes expanded in the thyroid (above 0.001) were also present in blood.

RNA transcripts served as the template for amplifying TCR beta CDR3 regions. The TCR CDR3 first-round RT-PCR relied on the HTBI primer set. TCRdb analysed the multiplex PCR reads with MiXCR anew, one entry per CDR3 protein. The sample holds around 500,000 distinct CDR3 sequences, 13% to 15% seen once. As for this clonotype: Antigen: not known.

Deletions cut 2 bases from V and 15 bases from J, with 12 bases between. CDR1 is SGHDT, CDR2 YYEEEE, per germline. The CDR3 loop spans 11 amino acids. The receptor comes from a middle-aged woman with Graves' hyperthyroidism. The sequenced sample was blood. The chain combines TRBV5-6 with TRBJ2-1; D is possibly TRBD2 (6 bases). The chain's CDR3 is CASSLWGEVFF. The CDR3, as DNA: TGTGCCAGCAGCTTATGGGGGGAGGTGTTCTTC.